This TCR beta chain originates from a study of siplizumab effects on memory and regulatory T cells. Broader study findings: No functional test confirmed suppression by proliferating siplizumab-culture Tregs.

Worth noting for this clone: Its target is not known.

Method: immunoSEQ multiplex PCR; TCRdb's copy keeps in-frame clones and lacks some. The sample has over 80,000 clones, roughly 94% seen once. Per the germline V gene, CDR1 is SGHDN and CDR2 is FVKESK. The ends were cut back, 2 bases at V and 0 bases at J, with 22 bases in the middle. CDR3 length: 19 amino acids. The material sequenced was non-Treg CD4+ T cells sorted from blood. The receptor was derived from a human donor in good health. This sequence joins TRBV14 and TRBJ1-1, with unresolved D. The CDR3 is CASSQLFNLGKNVNTEAFF. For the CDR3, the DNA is TGTGCCAGCAGCCAACTTTTCAACCTAGGGAAAAACGTGAACACTGAAGCTTTCTTT.